A single TCR beta chain is shown here with its context. The antigen is undetermined. The naive CD8 subset, CD45RO-negative cells positively selected for CCR7, excluded terminally differentiated effector memory CD45RA+ cells. There were only Caucasian adults among the donors, and all lived in Nashville, Tennessee. V lost 0 bases, J lost 1 base, and 10 bases lay in between. This CDR3 spans 15 amino acids. CDR1 and CDR2 (germline): MGHRA, YSYEKL. These data are taken from a study of shared clonotypes between healthy human individuals. Study-wide results and limits: Sample collection involved blood only; tissue repertoires are likely different.

Clones were sequenced by immunoSEQ multiplex PCR, and TCRdb holds only the in-frame ones, with some missing. The data contain approximately 600,000 clones, around 95% of them singletons. This sequence originates from a woman in her 30s in good health. Sequences were obtained from naive CD8+ T cells sorted from blood. This chain links TRBV4-1 with TRBJ2-7, with a possible D match to TRBD1 (5 bases). CDR3 sequence (DNA): TGCGCCAGCAGCCAAGAGGCAGGGATTTCCTACGAGCAGTACTTC. Its protein product is CASSQEAGISYEQYF.